The 21 T cell receptor beta chains below were found in one sample sequenced in a study of cytomegalovirus exposure and HLA in healthy donors. The study ran its PCR with 60 Vbeta and 13 Jbeta primers. TCRdb keeps only in-frame clones here, not all; method: immunoSEQ multiplex PCR. The table has fewer than 200,000 clones, around 68% seen once. The sample was PBMCs. These receptors originate from a middle-aged man in good health and CMV-seronegative.

The chain couples TRBV7-2 to TRBJ2-1; TRBD2 agrees at 8 bases. The CDR3 runs 14 residues. The germline V gene has CDR1 SGHTA and CDR2 FQGNSA. This chain's CDR3 is CAEAGALSYNEQFF. As DNA, the CDR3 is TGTGCAGAAGCGGGGGCCCTCTCCTACAATGAGCAGTTCTTC.

The genes are TRBV11-3 and TRBJ2-7; TRBD1 is a possible D gene (5 bases). CDR1 is SGHNT and CDR2 is YENEEA in the germline V gene. The germline V and J ends were trimmed by 0 bases and 6 bases, with 6 bases remaining between them. The CDR3 covers 12 residues. The CDR3 sequence: CASSLEGAEQYF. CDR3 bases: TGTGCCAGCAGCTTAGAAGGGGCCGAGCAGTACTTC.

The sample holds a few counts of this clone. The CDR3 bases are TGTGCCAGCAGCCAAGCCCTGGGCCAACCGGCCGAGCAGTACTTC. This gives the protein CASSQALGQPAEQYF. This chain connects TRBV14 to TRBJ2-7; D is ambiguous. Germline loops: CDR1 SGHDN, CDR2 FVKESK. V lost 1 base, J lost 6 bases, and 16 bases lay in between. This CDR3 has 15 residues.

This rearrangement joins TRBV27 to TRBJ1-5, with D perhaps matching TRBD1 (5 bases). Germline-derived CDR1 and CDR2 are MNHEY and SMNVEV (reference sequence). Trimming removed 5 bases at V and 5 bases at J, with 19 bases between. The CDR3 length is 16 residues. The CDR3 coding sequence is TGTGCCAGCAGTCGTCATACCAGGGAAGGGTATCAGCCCCAGCATTTT. Protein product: CASSRHTREGYQPQHF.

The chain recombines TRBV5-8 with TRBJ1-6; 7 nucleotides line up with TRBD1. The CDR3 runs 15 residues. The germline V gene encodes CDR1 SGHTS and CDR2 YDEGEE. V was clipped by 4 bases and J by 8 bases; unmatched bases: 9. The chain's CDR3 is CASSALGRGDSPLHF. In DNA, the CDR3 is TGTGCCAGCAGCGCCTTAGGCAGGGGGGATTCACCCCTCCACTTT.

V and J are TRBV11-2 and TRBJ2-7, with 7 bases lining up with TRBD1. Germline V gene lookup returns CDR1 SGHAT and CDR2 FQNNGV. This CDR3 is built from 15 residues. With V trimmed by 5 bases and J by 6 bases, 13 bases remained unmatched. The CDR3 nucleotides are TGTGCCAGCAGCGTCCGACAGGGCGCAGGCGTCGAGCAGTACTTC. Translated: CASSVRQGAGVEQYF.

The chain joins TRBV7-2 to TRBJ2-7; D remains ambiguous. The germline CDR1 and CDR2 sequences are SGHTA and FQGNSA. The CDR3 has 11 residues. The V gene lost 5 bases and the J gene lost 0 bases, with 2 bases spanning the gap. The chain's CDR3 is CASSHSYEQYF. CDR3 sequence (DNA): TGTGCCAGCAGCCACTCCTACGAGCAGTACTTC.

The chain links TRBV7-2 to TRBJ1-6; no reliable D call. This CDR3 comprises 16 residues. V was shortened by 0 bases and J by 5 bases, with 11 bases between the two germline ends. CDR1 SGHTA and CDR2 FQGNSA come from the germline V gene. The CDR3 DNA reads TGTGCCAGCAGCTTAGCTCGCCCAACTCATAATTCACCCCTCCACTTT. Protein: CASSLARPTHNSPLHF.

This clone was recorded a few times. In nucleotides, the CDR3 is TGTGCCAGTAGAGGAACTAGCGGGGTGAATGAGCAGTTCTTC. It encodes CASRGTSGVNEQFF. J is TRBJ2-1 and V is TRBV19, with 10 bases fitting TRBD2. V gave up 6 bases and J gave up 7 bases; unmatched junction bases: 6. Germline CDR1 reads LNHDA; CDR2 reads SQIVND (reference sequence). The CDR3 has 14 amino acids.

The gene calls are TRBV10-3 and TRBJ1-1; the D is unclear. The V end was cut by 3 bases, the J end by 1 base, with 12 bases between. Germline CDR1 reads ENHRY; CDR2 reads SYGVKD. The CDR3 totals 15 residues. The CDR3 loop reads CAISERPGWNTEAFF. The CDR3 bases are TGTGCCATCAGTGAAAGGCCAGGCTGGAACACTGAAGCTTTCTTT.

This chain links TRBV28 with TRBJ1-2, with 7 bases identical to TRBD1. CDR3 length: 12 residues. The germline V gene has CDR1 MDHEN and CDR2 SYDVKM. The trim removed 2 bases at V and 8 bases at J, leaving 2 bases unmatched. CDR3 sequence: CASSLAGQGYTF. CDR3 in DNA: TGTGCCAGCAGTTTAGCGGGACAGGGCTACACCTTC.

This chain links TRBV2 with TRBJ2-1; 10 bases fit TRBD2. Germline lookup yields CDR1 SNHLY and CDR2 FYNNEI. V lost 2 bases and J lost 4; bases outside the gene matches: 14. The CDR3 contains 19 residues. CDR3 amino acids: CASSEQLAGVPSAYNEQFF. Written as DNA, the CDR3 is TGTGCCAGCAGTGAACAGCTAGCGGGGGTCCCATCTGCGTACAATGAGCAGTTCTTC. The variable domain in full, with the rest retrieved from reference TRBV2 and TRBJ2-1, is EPEVTQTPSHQVTQMGQEVILRCVPISNHLYFYWYRQILGQKVEFLVSFYNNEISEKSEIFDDQFSVERPDGSNFTLKIRSTKLEDSAMYFCASSEQLAGVPSAYNEQFFGPGTRLTVL.

The chain has TRBV21-1 and TRBJ2-5; TRBD1 is the table's D call and was not checked against the DNA. The end of the DNA is better explained by TRBJ2-7, so the J call may be wrong. TRBV21-1 corresponds to a pseudogene. This CDR3 contains 15 residues. The CDR3 DNA follows: TGTGCCAGCAGCAAAGGAGGGGACAGATCCTACGAGCAGTACTTC. The encoded protein is CASSKGGDRSYEQYF.

The chain recombines TRBV11-2 with TRBJ1-6, with D perhaps TRBD1 (6 bases). Germline V gene lookup returns CDR1 SGHAT and CDR2 FQNNGV. CDR3 size: 14 residues. Trimming stripped 1 base from V and 7 bases from J, with 8 bases between. CDR3 loop: CASSLAQGNSPLHF. CDR3 DNA: TGTGCCAGCAGCTTAGCACAGGGAAATTCACCCCTCCACTTT.

This clone was recorded a few times. J is TRBJ2-7 and V is TRBV27; D ambiguous. CDR1 and CDR2 (germline): MNHEY, SMNVEV (reference sequence). Trimming took off 1 base at V and 0 bases at J, with 7 bases between the two ends. The CDR3 spans 14 residues. The CDR3, as DNA: TGTGCCAGCAGTTTATTGAGGAGCTCCTACGAGCAGTACTTC. This encodes CASSLLRSSYEQYF.

This clone was observed a handful of times. Relative to the germline gene, one junction end is altered; a read error may explain this. The chain recombines TRBV7-2 with TRBJ2-7; TRBD1 agrees at 12 bases. Germline CDR1 and CDR2: SGHTA and FQGNSA. This CDR3 has 15 residues. The CDR3 coding sequence is TGTGCCAGCAGGGGAGGGACAGGGGGCTCCAACGAGCAGTACTTC. The encoded protein is CASRGGTGGSNEQYF. The whole variable domain, filled in from reference TRBV7-2 and TRBJ2-7, reads GAGVSQSPSNKVTEKGKDVELRCDPISGHTALYWYRQSLGQGLEFLIYFQGNSAPDKSGLPSDRFSAERTGGSVSTLTIQRTQQEDSAVYLCASRGGTGGSNEQYFGPGTRLTVT.

This chain connects TRBV19 to TRBJ2-2; the D gene is possibly TRBD2 (7 bases). This CDR3 is 15 amino acids long. Looked up from germline, CDR1 is LNHDA and CDR2 is SQIVND (reference sequence). Trimming took 9 bases from V and 5 from J, leaving 19 bases between them. The CDR3 DNA follows: TGTGCCAGCTACCCCGGGGGGCGCGATACCGGGGAGCTGTTTTTT. Amino acids: CASYPGGRDTGELFF. Full variable domain (missing parts from reference TRBV19 and TRBJ2-2): DGGITQSPKYLFRKEGQNVTLSCEQNLNHDAMYWYRQDPGQGLRLIYYSQIVNDFQKGDIAEGYSVSREKKESFPLTVTSAQKNPTAFYLCASYPGGRDTGELFFGEGSRLTVL.

This clone is judged medium-sized (0.01 to 0.1%). Other DNA sequences from this sample encode an identical CDR3 as well. This sequence joins TRBV7-9 and TRBJ1-1; D is possibly TRBD1 (6 bases). CDR3 length: 13 residues. The V gene lost 6 bases and the J gene lost 4 bases, with 12 bases spanning the gap. Germline loops: CDR1 SEHNR, CDR2 FQNEAQ (reference sequence). The CDR3 sequence is CASRPTGLTEAFF. The CDR3 DNA follows: TGTGCCAGCAGACCTACAGGGCTCACTGAAGCTTTCTTT.

There are a few counts of this clone. The V gene is TRBV19, the J gene TRBJ1-2, with D hard to call. The CDR3 spans 16 residues. V dropped 0 bases and J dropped 0 bases, with 11 bases sitting between them. Per germline, CDR1 LNHDA and CDR2 SQIVND (reference sequence). DNA of the CDR3: TGTGCCAGTAGTATAGAAGTCCAGGCTTCTAACTATGGCTACACCTTC. This sequence encodes CASSIEVQASNYGYTF.

V is TRBV7-2 and J is TRBJ1-5; 7 bases map to TRBD1. Trimming took 5 bases from V and 4 from J; bases not matched to a gene: 5. Germline loops: CDR1 SGHTA, CDR2 FQGNSA. The CDR3 is 14 residues long. The CDR3 sequence is CASSLGTVNQPQHF. Written as DNA, the CDR3 is TGTGCCAGCAGCCTGGGGACAGTTAATCAGCCCCAGCATTTT.

This clone showed up just a few times. This chain connects TRBV27 to TRBJ2-3; D may be TRBD2 (6 bases). This CDR3 comprises 14 residues. Germline CDR1 is MNHEY and CDR2 is SMNVEV (reference sequence). V lost 7 bases and J lost 3, with 14 bases in between. The CDR3 sequence: CASKRAGRTDTQYF. In DNA form, the CDR3 reads TGTGCCAGCAAGAGGGCAGGGAGGACAGATACGCAGTATTTT.